The TCR beta chain described here comes from a study of post-analysis software for immune sequencing data. This CDR3 has 12 residues. Per germline, CDR1 ENHRY and CDR2 SYGVKD. V dropped 6 bases and J dropped 7 bases, with 10 bases sitting between them. General study points: Versus controls, multiple sclerosis patients showed significantly lower diversity (normalized Chao1). In patients, TRBV5-6, TRBV5-1 and TRBV20-1 belonged to about five TRBV segments found more frequently than in controls. Co-batched samples clustered tightly together by F measure.

Prepared TCR beta cDNA libraries contained unique molecular identifiers. The T cell input of roughly 0.9 to 11 million gave about half a million cDNA molecules. MiXCR, run by TCRdb on the PCR reads, gives a single entry per CDR3 protein. There are 700,000 to 900,000 distinct CDR3 sequences in the sample; around 45% occur only once, and over 4.5% lies in the top ten. There are a few counts of this clonotype. Its target is unknown. The sample was blood. The clonotype originates from a girl aged 5 to 17 with multiple sclerosis. V and J are TRBV10-3 and TRBJ2-1, with unresolved D. Here the CDR3 DNA reads TGTGCCATCAGCTTAGGGAAGAATGAGCAGTTCTTC. Its protein product is CAISLGKNEQFF.